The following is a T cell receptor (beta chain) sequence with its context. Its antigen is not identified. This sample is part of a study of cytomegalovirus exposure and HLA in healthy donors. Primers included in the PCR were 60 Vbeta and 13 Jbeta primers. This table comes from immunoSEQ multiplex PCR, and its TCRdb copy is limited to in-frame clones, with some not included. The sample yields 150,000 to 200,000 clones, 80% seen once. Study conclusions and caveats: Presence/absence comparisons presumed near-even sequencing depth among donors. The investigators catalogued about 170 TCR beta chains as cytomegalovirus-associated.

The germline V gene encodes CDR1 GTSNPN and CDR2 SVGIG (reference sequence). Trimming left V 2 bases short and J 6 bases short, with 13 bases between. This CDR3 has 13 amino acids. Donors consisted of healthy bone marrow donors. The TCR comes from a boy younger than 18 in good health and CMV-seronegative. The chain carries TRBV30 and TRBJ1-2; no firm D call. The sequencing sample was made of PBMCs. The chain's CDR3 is CAWSIYMRDGYTF. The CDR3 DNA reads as TGTGCCTGGAGTATTTACATGAGGGATGGCTACACCTTC.